What follows are 32 T cell receptor beta chains derived from one specimen sequenced in a study of tumor-infiltrating lymphocytes in primary liver carcinoma. Starting from approximately 470 ng of total RNA, TCR beta cDNA was produced with a primer in the constant region. Generation of the TCR beta libraries relied on three nested multiplex PCR rounds using slightly modified ARM-PCR. Researchers ran the first two PCR rounds for roughly 10 cycles each with TRBV1-TRBV30 forward primers and a C-beta reverse primer. TCRdb passed the multiplex PCR reads through MiXCR, listing each CDR3 protein once. The sample yields fewer than 75,000 distinct CDR3 sequences, about 71% seen once. Bulk tissue was left unsorted, and RNA and DNA were co-extracted from 20-30 mg of it. The sequencing sample was made of liver tumor tissue from sampling region 4. Regarding subset: tumor region T4, right-lateral pole. These receptor sequences come from a man aged 40-49 years with primary liver carcinoma and hepatitis B virus infection.

This clonotype showed up many times. Because the CDR3 is missing its conserved closing phenylalanine or tryptophan, this is likely a read error. This sequence joins TRBV19 and TRBJ2-4, with D tentatively TRBD1 (6 bases). Matching the DNA end better, TRBJ2-1 makes the J call doubtful. CDR1 and CDR2 (germline): LNHDA, SQIVND (reference sequence). The CDR3 covers 14 residues. This chain's CDR3 is CARGDMLPKNIQFL. The CDR3 region has the DNA TGTGCCAGAGGGGACATGCTTCCCAAAAACATTCAGTTCCTC.

A few counts support this clonotype. The V and J genes are TRBV4-3 and TRBJ2-1, with 8 bases matching TRBD2. CDR3 length equals 17 residues. Germline lookup yields CDR1 LGHNA and CDR2 YSLEER. V trimming: 1 base; J trimming: 2 bases; junction bases outside the gene matches: 7. The CDR3 sequence: CASSQVDQREPYNEQFF. DNA of the CDR3: TGCGCCAGCAGCCAAGTAGATCAGCGGGAGCCCTACAATGAGCAGTTCTTC.

About this clonotype: This may come from a read error, since a much larger clone is one base off. The chain couples TRBV6-2 or TRBV6-3 to TRBJ1-2; D is unclear. Trimming removed 2 bases at V and 6 bases at J, with 19 bases between. Germline loops: CDR1 MNHEY, CDR2 SVGEGT. This CDR3 is 16 amino acids long. CDR3: CASSYPGVGSGDGYTF. The CDR3 region has the DNA TGTGCCAGCAGTTACCCCGGAGTGGGCTCCGGAGATGGCTACACCTTC.

This clonotype occurred many times. J is TRBJ2-3 and V is TRBV10-3, with 7 bases fitting TRBD2. Germline V gives CDR1 ENHRY, CDR2 SYGVKD. This CDR3 spans 15 amino acids. The trim removed 6 bases at V and 2 bases at J, leaving 8 bases unmatched. In DNA form, the CDR3 reads TGTGCCATCAGACGGGACTACAAACCCACAGATACGCAGTATTTT. It is translated as CAIRRDYKPTDTQYF.

In the case of this clonotype: The junction and the germline gene differ at one end; a read error may be behind it. J is TRBJ2-7 and V is TRBV11-2; 9 nucleotides align to TRBD1. CDR3 length equals 15 residues. Germline V gene data show CDR1 as SGHAT and CDR2 as FQNNGV. The CDR3 is CASSQGTGRAYEEYF. The DNA of the CDR3 is TGTGCCAGTAGCCAAGGGACAGGGAGAGCCTACGAGGAGTACTTC.

The V and J genes are TRBV5-6 and TRBJ2-7, with D perhaps matching TRBD2 (6 bases). The CDR3 is 16 residues long. The V gene lost 4 bases and the J gene lost 0 bases, with 17 bases spanning the gap. The V gene's germline CDR1 is SGHDT and CDR2 YYEEEE. The CDR3 here is CASSNTWWEDSYEQYF. The DNA for the CDR3 is TGTGCCAGCAGCAATACTTGGTGGGAGGACTCCTACGAGCAGTACTTC.

The chain combines TRBV11-2 with TRBJ1-1; 7 bases are a match to TRBD1. The CDR3 consists of 14 residues. Germline V lookup: CDR1 SGHAT, CDR2 FQNNGV. The CDR3 DNA sequence: TGTGTCATCAGCTTAGTCAGGGGGGACACTGAAGCTTTCTTT. Translating it yields CVISLVRGDTEAFF.

About this clonotype itself: A read error may explain this, as a much larger clone is one base away. As the CDR3 is not closed by the conserved phenylalanine or tryptophan, this likely results from a read error. The rearrangement joins TRBV6-6 to TRBJ1-1; 10 bases are a match to TRBD1. The germline gives CDR1 MNHNY, CDR2 SVGAGI (reference sequence). The V gene end was trimmed by 7 bases and the J gene end by 5 bases; junction bases not matched to a gene: 7. The CDR3 consists of 14 residues. CDR3 coding DNA: TGTGCCAGCAATGGGACAGGGGTAAGGACTGAAGCTTTCCTT. Encoded protein: CASNGTGVRTEAFL.

Notes on this clonotype: The junction and the germline gene differ at one end; a read error may be behind it. The chain joins TRBV28 to TRBJ1-5, with a possible D match to TRBD1 (6 bases). TRBJ2-3 explains the end of the DNA better; the J call may be wrong. Germline values: CDR1 MDHEN, CDR2 SYDVKM. This CDR3 is built from 13 residues. The CDR3 protein is CAITTGPRQPQYF. CDR3 in DNA: TGCGCCATCACCACAGGGCCCCGTCAGCCCCAGTATTTT.

The gene calls are TRBV5-1 and TRBJ2-7; TRBD2 aligns across 14 bases. The CDR3 spans 14 residues. The germline gives CDR1 SGHRS, CDR2 YFSETQ. CDR3 in DNA: TGCGCTAGCAGCCCGGGACTAGCGGGAGACGAGCAGTACGTC. This sequence encodes CASSPGLAGDEQYV.

Turning to this clonotype: A read error may produce the germline difference seen at one junction end. V is TRBV6-6 and J is TRBJ1-4, with no clear D. Germline V lookup: CDR1 MNHNY, CDR2 SVGAGI (reference sequence). The CDR3 is 14 residues long. The CDR3 nucleotides read TGTACCAGCAGTCCAAACCCAACTTATGAAAAACTGTTCTTT. As protein: CTSSPNPTYEKLFF.

This clonotype has only a few counts. This may be a read error: a much more frequent sequence differs by one nucleotide. This chain connects TRBV5-1 to TRBJ2-1, with TRBD1 matching over 7 bases. V was clipped by 4 bases and J by 8 bases; unmatched bases: 9. Germline V gives CDR1 SGHRS, CDR2 YFSETQ. This CDR3 is built from 14 residues. The CDR3 sequence: CASSPQGDYDEQFF. For the CDR3, the DNA is TGCGCCAGCAGCCCTCAGGGGGATTACGATGAGCAGTTCTTC.

This clonotype has ten or more counts. V and J are TRBV7-9 and TRBJ1-1; D may be TRBD1 (6 bases). The V gene's germline CDR1 is SEHNR and CDR2 FQNEAQ (reference sequence). Trimming removed 1 base from V and 8 bases from J, with 11 bases in between. CDR3 length: 13 residues. The CDR3 nucleotides read TGTGCCAGCAGCTTAGGTCAGGGGTCGGAAGCTTTCTTT. It translates to CASSLGQGSEAFF.

This clonotype appeared a few times. The V gene is TRBV2, the J gene TRBJ2-7, with 8 bases that match TRBD2. J lost 6 bases, V lost 9 bases, and 10 bases had no gene match. In germline, CDR1 is SNHLY, CDR2 FYNNEI. The CDR3 loop spans 13 amino acids. CDR3 DNA sequence: TGTGCCAGTTCCCCGGGACTAGGGTTCGAGCAGTACTTC. It is translated as CASSPGLGFEQYF.

In the case of this clonotype: At one boundary the junction diverges from the germline segment, which might be a read error. This chain uses TRBV11-2 with TRBJ2-1; 7 positions agree with TRBD2. The length of the CDR3 is 15 residues. CDR1 is SGHAT, CDR2 FQNNGV, per germline. CDR3 protein: CASSPQRGGWGERFF. CDR3 bases: TGTGCCAGCAGCCCCCAGCGGGGAGGATGGGGTGAGCGGTTCTTC.

A note on this clonotype: A junction boundary mismatches the germline segment, possibly from a read error. The CDR3 nucleotides are TGTGCCAGCAGCTATACAAGGGGCTCCTCCCCTGGCTACATATTC. Its translation is CASSYTRGSSPGYIF. This chain connects TRBV11-2 to TRBJ1-2, with D tentatively TRBD1 (5 bases). The CDR3 loop spans 15 amino acids. Germline V CDR1 and CDR2: SGHAT, FQNNGV.

A word on this clonotype: An end of the junction differs from the germline gene, which may be a read error. The chain couples TRBV7-2 to TRBJ2-1; 9 nucleotides line up with TRBD1. CDR3 length equals 15 residues. CDR1 is SGHTA, CDR2 FQGNSA, per germline. As DNA, the CDR3 is TGTGCCAGCAGCGCTCCGGGACAGGGTGGCAATGAGCAGCTCTTC. It codes for CASSAPGQGGNEQLF.

About this clonotype: This may arise from a read error, as a much more abundant clone is one base away. The genes are TRBV29-1 and TRBJ2-7; D not resolved. Germline-derived CDR1 and CDR2 are SQVTM and ANQGSEA. This CDR3 contains 13 residues. Here the CDR3 DNA reads TGCAGCGTCCGTGCGCCAGGTAATCCCGAGCAGTATTTC. It specifies CSVRAPGNPEQYF.

For this clonotype: Likely a read error: the CDR3 ends without its conserved phenylalanine or tryptophan. This chain joins TRBV6-1 and TRBJ2-7; D possibly corresponds to TRBD2 (5 bases). Germline lookup yields CDR1 MNHNS and CDR2 SASEGT. The V end was cut by 1 base, the J end by 4 bases, with 20 bases between. This CDR3 is 17 amino acids long. The CDR3 sequence is CASSEGAGAGNVYEQYL. The CDR3 nucleotides are TGTGCCAGCAGTGAAGGGGCCGGCGCGGGTAACGTGTACGAGCAGTACTTA.

For this clonotype: The conserved phenylalanine or tryptophan normally closing the CDR3 is absent here, so this likely arose from a read error. The chain carries TRBV7-9 and TRBJ2-2, with D perhaps TRBD1 or TRBD2 (6 bases each). The CDR3 totals 13 residues. CDR1 and CDR2 (germline): SEHNR, FQNEAQ (reference sequence). V dropped 5 bases and J dropped 5 bases, with 9 bases sitting between them. The CDR3 coding sequence is TGTGCCAGCAGCCAAGGGGGGACCGGGGAGCTGTTTCCT. It is translated as CASSQGGTGELFP.

This clonotype was found a few times. The rearrangement uses TRBV28 and TRBJ2-7; the D gene is possibly TRBD2 (6 bases). The ends were cut back, 4 bases at V and 6 bases at J, with 22 bases in the middle. The length of the CDR3 is 16 residues. Germline-derived CDR1 and CDR2 are MDHEN and SYDVKM. The CDR3 is CASSSPGTPRAPEQYF. CDR3 bases: TGTGCCAGCAGTTCCCCTGGGACTCCCAGGGCGCCCGAGCAGTACTTC.

Of note for this clonotype: The junction departs from germline at one end; a sequencing error may be responsible. The chain carries TRBV9 and TRBJ2-1; D is ambiguous. This CDR3 contains 14 residues. Germline values: CDR1 SGDLS, CDR2 YYNGEE. The CDR3: CASSVVGIHGEQFF. CDR3 sequence (DNA): TGTGCTAGCAGCGTAGTAGGGATTCACGGTGAGCAGTTCTTC.

Details on this clonotype: The junction differs from germline at one of its ends, possibly a read error. This sequence joins TRBV11-3 and TRBJ1-2, with D possibly being TRBD1 (6 bases). Germline V CDR1 and CDR2: SGHNT, YENEEA. The CDR3 spans 16 residues. CDR3 sequence reads: CASSLGNRTAGYGYSF. Here the CDR3 DNA reads TGTGCCAGCAGCTTAGGAAATCGGACAGCCGGCTATGGCTACAGCTTC.

The table lists this clonotype with many counts. The chain combines TRBV24-1 with TRBJ1-2; TRBD1 matches 10 bases. The CDR3 totals 15 residues. The germline V gene has CDR1 KGHDR and CDR2 SFDVKD. The trim removed 4 bases at V and 8 bases at J, leaving 9 bases unmatched. The CDR3 is CATSEPRDRGWGYTF. CDR3 in DNA: TGTGCCACCAGTGAGCCCCGGGACAGGGGTTGGGGCTACACCTTC.

Concerning this clonotype itself: The junction and the germline gene differ at one end; a read error may be behind it. This chain joins TRBV5-6 and TRBJ2-7; D might be TRBD2 (6 bases). The CDR3 runs to 16 residues. Looked up from germline, CDR1 is SGHDT and CDR2 is YYEEEE. This CDR3 reads CASSLSGVASTYERYF. The CDR3 bases are TGTGCCAGCAGTTTGTCGGGGGTAGCTAGCACCTACGAGCGGTACTTC.

The chain joins TRBV5-6 to TRBJ2-5; TRBD1 might be the D (7 bases). With 6 bases removed from V and 5 bases from J, the gap between germline ends came to 17 bases. Germline CDR1 reads SGHDT; CDR2 reads YYEEEE. CDR3 length: 14 residues. In nucleotides, the CDR3 is TGTGCCAGCAACACCGGGGCAGGGGGGGAGACCCAGTACTTC. Its translation is CASNTGAGGETQYF.

In the case of this clonotype: The junction and the germline gene differ at one end; a read error may be behind it. V and J are TRBV11-2 and TRBJ2-1; 9 bases fit TRBD2. The CDR3 covers 16 residues. Germline V CDR1 and CDR2: SGHAT, FQNNGV. For the CDR3, the DNA is TGCGCCAGCAGCTTAGAGCTCCTAGCGGGAATGAATTGGCAGCTCTTC. The encoded protein is CASSLELLAGMNWQLF.

In regard to this clonotype: At one boundary the junction diverges from the germline segment, which might be a read error. The chain joins TRBV6-2 or TRBV6-3 to TRBJ2-2, with 9 positions matching TRBD1. Germline V lookup: CDR1 MNHEY, CDR2 SVGEGT. CDR3 length: 15 residues. In nucleotides, the CDR3 is TGTGCCAGGGAATCCGGGACAGGGCACACGGGGGAGCTGTTTTTT. Protein: CARESGTGHTGELFF.

In regard to this clonotype: Given a much more abundant clone one base away, this may be a read error. The rearrangement links TRBV11-2 to TRBJ2-7, with 10 bases that match TRBD2. Germline V gene lookup returns CDR1 SGHAT and CDR2 FQNNGV. This CDR3 spans 16 amino acids. The CDR3 DNA reads TGTACCAGCAGCTTAGAACCTAGCGGGAGCTGGATCGAGCAGTACTTC. Translation: CTSSLEPSGSWIEQYF.

This clonotype has just a few counts. The chain uses TRBV14 and TRBJ2-7; D ambiguous. Germline V lookup: CDR1 SGHDN, CDR2 FVKESK. This CDR3 is built from 14 residues. The V and J ends lost 0 bases and 1 base respectively, with 7 bases between them. CDR3 DNA: TGTGCCAGCAGCCAAGAACCGCAGTCCTACGAGCAGTACTTC. Translating it yields CASSQEPQSYEQYF.

Worth noting for this clonotype: The junction and the germline gene differ at one end; a read error may be behind it. The chain joins TRBV4-2 to TRBJ1-2; D not resolved. CDR3 length: 14 amino acids. Germline assignment: CDR1 LGHNA and CDR2 YNFKEQ. CDR3 in DNA: TGTGCCAGCAGTCAAGGTCTGGTTAACTATGGCTACACCTTC. Translated, it gives CASSQGLVNYGYTF.

Notes on this clonotype: A single base separates this from a much larger clone, so it may be a read error. The genes are TRBV29-1 and TRBJ2-6; D is unresolved. The CDR3 sequence is 14 residues long. The germline gives CDR1 SQVTM, CDR2 ANQGSEA. As DNA, the CDR3 is TGCATCGTCTCAGTTGGCTCTGGGGCCAACGTCCTGACTTTC. Its translation: CIVSVGSGANVLTF.